A selection of T cell receptor beta chains follows, all from one sample in a study of PD-1 blockade in mismatch repair-deficient tumors. Generated by immunoSEQ multiplex PCR, the TCRdb table keeps only in-frame clones and is missing some. Of just under 65,000 clones listed, approximately 90% are singletons. This material consisted of peripheral blood, taken 52 weeks after starting pembrolizumab. The origin of the receptors is an adult with mismatch repair-deficient cancer. The CDR3 runs from the conserved cysteine through the conserved F or W. The order of the fields is CDR3 protein, V gene, J gene.

CDR3: CASSFDSGRPEQYF
V: TRBV7-2
J: TRBJ2-7

CDR3: CASSRRDQGDYGYTF
V: TRBV6-6
J: TRBJ1-2

CDR3: CASKLGEGRFYNEQFF
V: TRBV28
J: TRBJ2-1

CDR3: CASSLVAAFYNEQFF
V: TRBV5-1
J: TRBJ2-1

CDR3: CASSLLGGRRVYEQYF
V: TRBV27
J: TRBJ2-7

CDR3: CASSLGWGHRTRNTEAFF
V: TRBV5-5
J: TRBJ1-1

CDR3: CASSIKETQYF
V: TRBV19
J: TRBJ2-5

CDR3: CASIVRGQGSGANVLTF
V: TRBV2
J: TRBJ2-6

CDR3: CASSEQGANEKLFF
V: TRBV2
J: TRBJ1-4

CDR3: CASSQGDSYEQYF
V: TRBV4-3
J: TRBJ2-7

CDR3: CASSPANWQGAEQYF
V: TRBV28
J: TRBJ2-7

CDR3: CASSFGTSSYNEQFF
V: TRBV13
J: TRBJ2-1

CDR3: CASNMGGRGKETQYF
V: TRBV7-9
J: TRBJ2-5

CDR3: CASSSGTASLAGELFF
V: TRBV5-5
J: TRBJ2-2

CDR3: CASSSRGPTGELFF
V: TRBV28
J: TRBJ2-2

CDR3: CASRRTGVYTF
V: TRBV6-1
J: TRBJ1-2

CDR3: CASRSDRYNEQFF
V: TRBV7-8
J: TRBJ2-1

CDR3: CASSEARTGVQPQHF
V: TRBV2
J: TRBJ1-5

CDR3: CASSLRRGIGEQYF
V: TRBV11-2
J: TRBJ2-7

CDR3: CASSSRLAPYEQYF
V: TRBV28
J: TRBJ2-7

CDR3: CASSYSGSATDTQYF
V: TRBV6-6
J: TRBJ2-3

CDR3: CASSLAASSSYEQYF
V: TRBV11-2
J: TRBJ2-7

CDR3: CASTTTGSNYNEQFF
V: TRBV7-8
J: TRBJ2-1

CDR3: CASSLGLYRDTEAFF
V: TRBV11-2
J: TRBJ1-1

CDR3: CASSLVSKFYGYTF
V: TRBV7-9
J: TRBJ1-2

CDR3: CASSFLPGFAEAFF
V: TRBV27
J: TRBJ1-1

CDR3: CASSTGTGSPYEQYF
V: TRBV6-1
J: TRBJ2-7

CDR3: CASTGQTANYGYTF
V: TRBV7-2
J: TRBJ1-2

CDR3: CASSSSTYEQYF
V: TRBV27
J: TRBJ2-7

CDR3: CASSYLGFGEQYF
V: TRBV6-5
J: TRBJ2-7

CDR3: CASIFGPEAFF
V: TRBV6-5
J: TRBJ1-1

CDR3: CASSPSAEIYNEQFF
V: TRBV18
J: TRBJ2-1

CDR3: CASSEAGGWRADADTQYF
V: TRBV6-1
J: TRBJ2-3

CDR3: CASSQGKGGGSTEAFF
V: TRBV4-1
J: TRBJ1-1

CDR3: CAISEPSDRGYEQYF
V: TRBV10-3
J: TRBJ2-7

CDR3: CAWSVGSGSYEQYF
V: TRBV30
J: TRBJ2-7

CDR3: CASSFDRGEQYF
V: TRBV27
J: TRBJ2-7